A single sample is the source of the 14 T cell receptor beta chains below, sequenced in a study of T cells after yellow fever vaccination. TCRdb fed the 5' RACE reads into MiXCR, producing one record per CDR3 protein. The sample yields 500,000 to 650,000 distinct CDR3 sequences, 17% seen once. Sequenced here: PBMCs, sampled about 5 days after the first yellow fever vaccination. These receptor sequences come from a man aged 18-30 years who received the YFV17D yellow fever vaccine.

Concerning this clonotype itself: At one boundary the junction diverges from the germline segment, which might be a read error. This chain connects TRBV6-5 to TRBJ2-5, with TRBD2 as a possible D gene (5 bases). Germline CDR1 reads MNHEY; CDR2 reads SVGAGI. This CDR3 spans 16 amino acids. CDR3 DNA: TGTGCCAGCAGTTTTTCTGCTTTCGAGGGCCAAGGGACCCAGTACTTC. This gives the protein CASSFSAFEGQGTQYF.

In this sample, this clonotype turned up a few times. The V gene is TRBV7-2, the J gene TRBJ2-5; D is unresolved. From germline, CDR1 is SGHTA and CDR2 FQGNSA. The CDR3 is 14 residues long. Trimming pared 2 bases from V and 1 base from J, leaving 8 bases between. The CDR3 DNA is TGTGCCAGCAGCTTACGACGGACCCAAGAGACCCAGTACTTC. Its protein product is CASSLRRTQETQYF. Complete variable domain (other parts from reference TRBV7-2 and TRBJ2-5): GAGVSQSPSNKVTEKGKDVELRCDPISGHTALYWYRQSLGQGLEFLIYFQGNSAPDKSGLPSDRFSAERTGGSVSTLTIQRTQQEDSAVYLCASSLRRTQETQYFGPGTRLLVL.

The gene calls are TRBV3-1 and TRBJ1-2; 11 bases align to TRBD1. CDR1 and CDR2 (germline): LGHDT, YNNKEL (reference sequence). J lost 8 bases, V lost 4 bases, and 9 bases had no gene match. The CDR3 length is 15 residues. As DNA, the CDR3 is TGTGCCAGCAGCCTCACGGGACAGGGGGTTCGAGGCTACACCTTC. Its protein product is CASSLTGQGVRGYTF.

The V call is TRBV6-1, the J call TRBJ2-7; 11 positions match TRBD2. V was clipped by 4 bases and J by 2 bases; unmatched bases: 1. This CDR3 spans 14 amino acids. Germline V gene data show CDR1 as MNHNS and CDR2 as SASEGT. The CDR3 nucleotides are TGTGCCAGCAGTGCGACTAGCGGGGCCTACGAGCAGTACGTC. As protein: CASSATSGAYEQYV.

This clonotype was detected only once. At one of its ends the junction is not consistent with the germline gene, which may arise from a read error. The rearrangement joins TRBV5-5 to TRBJ2-5, with D unresolved. CDR3 size: 12 residues. Germline V lookup: CDR1 SGHKS, CDR2 YYEKEE (reference sequence). CDR3 nucleotides: TGTGCCAGCAGCCGGAACCAAGAGACCCTGTACTTC. This encodes CASSRNQETLYF.

This clonotype showed up just once. The chain has TRBV11-3 and TRBJ2-5; D remains ambiguous. V was trimmed by 0 bases and J by 5 bases, leaving 13 bases between them. The CDR3 contains 15 residues. Germline CDR1 and CDR2: SGHNT and YENEEA. The CDR3 region is CASSLDYPRDETQYF. The CDR3 DNA reads as TGTGCCAGCAGCTTAGACTATCCTAGAGATGAGACCCAGTACTTC.

This clonotype showed up just once. The chain employs TRBV7-8 and TRBJ1-6; 7 bases line up with TRBD1. The CDR3 totals 14 residues. V gave up 5 bases and J gave up 9 bases; unmatched junction bases: 7. Per the germline V gene, CDR1 is SGHVS and CDR2 is FQNEAQ. CDR3 protein: CASSDRQGSSPLHF. The CDR3 nucleotides read TGTGCCAGCAGCGACCGACAGGGAAGTTCACCCCTCCACTTT.

The J gene is TRBJ2-7, the V gene TRBV7-2; 8 bases fit TRBD2. With V trimmed by 2 bases and J by 2 bases, 5 bases remained unmatched. The CDR3 has 15 residues. The germline CDR1 and CDR2 sequences are SGHTA and FQGNSA. CDR3 sequence reads: CASSLRRGVAYEQYF. The CDR3 DNA reads as TGTGCCAGCAGCTTACGGCGGGGGGTAGCCTACGAGCAGTACTTC.

This clonotype appeared a few times. The CDR3: CASSLGDRGNQPQHF. In DNA form, the CDR3 reads TGTGCCAGCAGCTTGGGGGACAGAGGGAATCAGCCCCAGCATTTT. V gene TRBV5-6 combines with J gene TRBJ1-5; 7 bases map to TRBD1. Germline V gives CDR1 SGHDT, CDR2 YYEEEE. The length of the CDR3 is 15 residues. J lost 4 bases, V lost 0 bases, and 4 bases had no gene match.

The chain combines TRBV6-1 with TRBJ2-7, with 8 bases identical to TRBD1. In germline, CDR1 is MNHNS, CDR2 SASEGT. With V trimmed by 6 bases and J by 2 bases, 9 bases remained unmatched. The CDR3 consists of 15 residues. The CDR3 sequence is CASSLDRGPTYEQYF. The CDR3, as DNA: TGTGCCAGCAGCCTAGACAGGGGACCAACCTACGAGCAGTACTTC.

The chain joins TRBV29-1 to TRBJ2-2, with 9 bases identical to TRBD1. After removal of 6 bases from V and 7 bases from J, the junction contained 9 bases not matched to a gene. The CDR3 covers 14 residues. Germline CDR1 reads SQVTM; CDR2 reads ANQGSEA. DNA for the CDR3: TGCAGCGTCGAACAGGGGGCAGGTAACGGGGAGCTGTTTTTT. Translating it yields CSVEQGAGNGELFF.

The V gene is TRBV2, the J gene TRBJ1-2, with TRBD1 matching over 7 bases. V lost 8 bases and J lost 0; bases outside the gene matches: 6. From germline, CDR1 is SNHLY and CDR2 FYNNEI. This CDR3 region has 14 residues. The CDR3 protein is CASGRGQTNYGYTF. The DNA of the CDR3 is TGTGCCAGCGGAAGGGGACAGACTAACTATGGCTACACCTTC. Looking up the rest from reference TRBV2 and TRBJ1-2 gives the full variable domain: EPEVTQTPSHQVTQMGQEVILRCVPISNHLYFYWYRQILGQKVEFLVSFYNNEISEKSEIFDDQFSVERPDGSNFTLKIRSTKLEDSAMYFCASGRGQTNYGYTFGSGTRLTVV.

The chain uses TRBV6-5 and TRBJ2-5; D unresolved. Deletions cut 6 bases from V and 9 bases from J, with 14 bases between. This CDR3 comprises 12 residues. CDR1 MNHEY and CDR2 SVGAGI come from the germline V gene. The CDR3 nucleotides read TGTGCCAGCAGCCTACGCGATGGGGCCCAGTACTTC. Residues: CASSLRDGAQYF.

This clonotype was counted only a few times. The J gene is TRBJ1-2, the V gene TRBV18, with TRBD1 matching over 8 bases. V gave up 5 bases and J gave up 4 bases; unmatched junction bases: 6. This CDR3 region has 14 residues. Germline V gives CDR1 KGHSH, CDR2 LQKENI. CDR3 DNA sequence: TGTGCCAGCTCATCCGGACAGGGCGTCTATGGCTACACCTTC. It is translated as CASSSGQGVYGYTF.